The 7 T cell receptor beta chains listed next were all sequenced from one sample in a study of CD8 T cells in ankylosing spondylitis (dated by TCRdb to about 2017). The library was produced with 5' RACE. Sequencing was carried out with an Illumina HiSeq 2500. TCRdb ran its own pipeline on the public reads, namely fastp trimming at Q25 and MiXCR clone calling, and kept in-frame beta chains. Identical CDR3 protein sequences are pooled into one entry, listed with their most common genes and DNA. The sample table holds about 130,000 distinct CDR3 sequences, of which roughly a tenth were seen once. Clones ranked in the top ten supply 2.5% to 4% of the sample. The specimen sequenced was blood, either unsorted or a sorted T cell fraction (not recorded which). The source of these receptors is a male donor with ankylosing spondylitis or in good health (not recorded which).

In this sample, this clonotype turned up many times. V and J are TRBV5-1 and TRBJ2-7, with a tentative D call TRBD1 (5 bases). CDR1 and CDR2 (germline): SGHRS, YFSETQ. V was cut by 0 bases and J by 1 base, with 14 bases left in between. The CDR3 is 16 residues long. CDR3 loop: CASSLGEDRGSYEQYF. CDR3 nucleotides: TGCGCCAGCAGCTTGGGCGAAGACAGAGGATCCTACGAGCAGTACTTC.

This clonotype has ten or more counts. The chain combines TRBV20-1 with TRBJ2-1; 15 bases align to TRBD2. J lost 8 bases, V lost 5 bases, and 10 bases had no gene match. CDR1 is DFQATT and CDR2 is SNEGSKA in the germline V gene (reference sequence). CDR3 length equals 16 residues. The CDR3 nucleotides read TGCAGTGCTCGAGGGGGGACTAGCGGGAGGTTCTATGAGCAGTTCTTC. Amino acid sequence: CSARGGTSGRFYEQFF.

This clonotype has at least ten counts. The chain is built from TRBV11-2 and TRBJ2-7; the D gene is possibly TRBD2 (7 bases). Trimming cost V 4 bases and J 3 bases, with 31 bases left between them. CDR1 and CDR2 (germline): SGHAT, FQNNGV. The CDR3 runs 20 residues. The CDR3: CASSYRGGATSYFPVYEQYF. The DNA of the CDR3 is TGTGCCAGCAGCTACCGTGGGGGGGCTACCAGCTACTTTCCGGTCTACGAGCAGTACTTC.

This clonotype appeared a few times. The rearrangement links TRBV6-1 to TRBJ2-1, with D perhaps matching TRBD1 or TRBD2 (5 bases each). The V gene lost 6 bases and the J gene lost 0 bases, with 15 bases spanning the gap. Germline V lookup: CDR1 MNHNS, CDR2 SASEGT. The CDR3 spans 16 residues. CDR3 nucleotides: TGTGCCAGCAGGGGACCCCTACAAAGCTCCTACAATGAGCAGTTCTTC. Its protein product is CASRGPLQSSYNEQFF.

On this clonotype itself: This may stem from a read error, because a much larger clone lies one nucleotide away. This chain links TRBV7-2 with TRBJ2-5; D call uncertain. The V end lost 1 base, the J end lost 8 bases, and 14 bases lay between the germline ends. The CDR3 totals 14 residues. Germline CDR1 is SGHTA and CDR2 is FQGNSA. This chain's CDR3 is CASSLGVLSETQYF. In DNA form, the CDR3 reads TGTGCCAGCAGCTTAGGGGTACTATCAGAAACCCAGTACTTC. Full variable domain (remainder filled in from reference TRBV7-2 and TRBJ2-5): GAGVSQSPSNKVTEKGKDVELRCDPISGHTALYWYRQSLGQGLEFLIYFQGNSAPDKSGLPSDRFSAERTGGSVSTLTIQRTQQEDSAVYLCASSLGVLSETQYFGPGTRLLVL.

This clonotype was counted many times. J is TRBJ1-5 and V is TRBV24-1; D unclear. Looked up from germline, CDR1 is KGHDR and CDR2 is SFDVKD. V was pared by 3 bases and J by 0 bases, with 8 bases between. This CDR3 has 15 amino acids. The chain's CDR3 is CATSDPGDSNQPQHF. As DNA, the CDR3 is TGTGCCACCAGTGATCCGGGAGATAGCAATCAGCCCCAGCATTTT.

This clonotype was observed at least ten times. CDR3 loop: CASSLDRPQTADTQYF. The CDR3 DNA is TGTGCCAGCAGCTTGGACCGACCGCAGACGGCAGATACGCAGTATTTT. This chain links TRBV5-5 with TRBJ2-3; D unclear. The CDR3 covers 16 residues. V was pared by 0 bases and J by 4 bases, with 15 bases between. Germline CDR1 and CDR2: SGHKS and YYEKEE (reference sequence).